This TCR beta chain was sequenced for a study of T cell repertoires in cytomegalovirus infection. Study information: Indications came from public TCR beta signatures; they pointed to CMV infection and to a matching HLA type.

From the reads, TCRdb called clonotypes with MiXCR, one entry per CDR3 protein. The sample consists of about 830,000 distinct CDR3 sequences, 32% of them appearing once. Deletions cut 2 bases from V and 0 bases from J, with 10 bases between. CDR3 length equals 15 residues. In germline, CDR1 is MNHEY, CDR2 SVGEGT. Of note for this clonotype: As yet, its antigen is unknown.

This chain connects TRBV6-2 or TRBV6-3 to TRBJ1-1; the D is unclear. The sequence was collected from a human donor in good health (CMV status not recorded). Some clones in this sample may be carry-over from other donors' samples. The sequenced sample was cultured CD8+ T cells from PBMCs, obtained from culture after CMV antigen stimulation. CDR3 nucleotide sequence: TGTGCCAGCAGTTACGGAAAGGGAATGAACACTGAAGCTTTCTTT. Protein product: CASSYGKGMNTEAFF.